This passage covers 14 T cell receptor beta chains from one sample sequenced in a study of T cell changes during pregnancy in multiple sclerosis (dated by TCRdb to between 2017 and 2020). The protocol used for the library was the immunoSEQ multiplex PCR assay. TCRdb took this table from immuneACCESS and kept in-frame rearrangements with V and J called. Such tables lack part of the clones; where checked against another copy, unresolved V genes explain under half of the gap, and the rest is unexplained. The sample table contains around 40,000 clones; only one count was recorded for about 92% of them. The ten largest clones take up under 0.9% of the sample. The input for sequencing was CD4+ T cells from peripheral blood mononuclear cells, taken in the third trimester of pregnancy. These receptors were taken from a female donor with multiple sclerosis, enrolled in a pregnancy study.

The gene calls are TRBV5-1 and TRBJ2-6; D unclear. The CDR3 is 14 residues long. Germline V gene lookup returns CDR1 SGHRS and CDR2 YFSETQ. The V end was cut by 4 bases, the J end by 4 bases, with 9 bases between. The CDR3 here is CASSPQSGANVLTF. The CDR3 DNA follows: TGCGCCAGCAGCCCCCAGTCCGGGGCCAACGTCCTGACTTTC.

The chain joins TRBV7-9 to TRBJ2-7; TRBD2 matches 11 bases. Germline CDR1 and CDR2: SEHNR and FQNEAQ (reference sequence). V trimming: 3 bases; J trimming: 0 bases; junction bases outside the gene matches: 7. The CDR3 is 17 amino acids. CDR3 DNA sequence: TGTGCCAGCAGCTTCGGGACTAGCGGAATGGTCTCCTACGAGCAGTACTTC. It translates to CASSFGTSGMVSYEQYF.

This chain joins TRBV29-1 and TRBJ2-2, with D perhaps matching TRBD1 (6 bases). The CDR3 loop spans 13 amino acids. Trimming pared 7 bases from V and 7 bases from J, leaving 16 bases between. Germline V CDR1 and CDR2: SQVTM, ANQGSEA. CDR3 amino acids: CSGRQDPNGELFF. In DNA form, the CDR3 reads TGCAGCGGCCGACAGGATCCTAACGGGGAGCTGTTTTTT.

To note about this clone: The germline gene is not matched at one end of the junction; a read error may be the cause. The chain uses TRBV7-7 and TRBJ2-1; 9 bases line up with TRBD1. Germline CDR1 reads SSHAT; CDR2 reads FNYEAQ (reference sequence). The CDR3 covers 17 residues. The CDR3 region is CASSFNSPGQGSGEQFF. The CDR3 nucleotides are TGTGCTAGCAGCTTTAACTCTCCGGGACAGGGATCCGGTGAGCAGTTCTTC.

The V gene is TRBV5-1, the J gene TRBJ2-7, with TRBD2 matching over 9 bases. CDR1 is SGHRS, CDR2 YFSETQ, per germline. The V gene end was trimmed by 0 bases and the J gene end by 5 bases; junction bases not matched to a gene: 3. CDR3 length equals 14 residues. The CDR3 nucleotides read TGCGCCAGCAGCTTGGGTAGCGGGAGTAACGAGCAGTACTTC. Its protein is CASSLGSGSNEQYF. Together with reference TRBV5-1 and TRBJ2-7, the CDR3 gives the full variable domain: KAGVTQTPRYLIKTRGQQVTLSCSPISGHRSVSWYQQTPGQGLQFLFEYFSETQRNKGNFPGRFSGRQFSNSRSEMNVSTLELGDSALYLCASSLGSGSNEQYFGPGTRLTVT.

J is TRBJ2-5 and V is TRBV18; the D is unclear. Germline CDR1 reads KGHSH; CDR2 reads LQKENI. The CDR3 is 13 amino acids. V lost 2 bases and J 5 bases, leaving 9 bases between the germline ends. The CDR3 protein is CASSPGVGETQYF. In DNA, the CDR3 is TGTGCCAGCTCACCAGGAGTCGGGGAGACCCAGTACTTC.

The rearrangement joins TRBV2 to TRBJ2-6; D may be TRBD2 (5 bases). The germline V gene has CDR1 SNHLY and CDR2 FYNNEI. The CDR3 spans 17 residues. The V gene lost 5 bases and the J gene lost 0 bases, with 14 bases spanning the gap. The CDR3: CASSYGGAGSGANVLTF. The CDR3 nucleotides are TGTGCCAGCAGTTATGGAGGTGCAGGCTCTGGGGCCAACGTCCTGACTTTC.

This rearrangement joins TRBV2 to TRBJ2-5, with D possibly matching TRBD2 (6 bases). CDR3 length equals 13 residues. Germline V gene data show CDR1 as SNHLY and CDR2 as FYNNEI. V lost 6 bases and J 2 bases, leaving 10 bases between the germline ends. The CDR3 is CASSGDLQETQYF. The DNA for the CDR3 is TGTGCCAGCAGCGGGGACTTACAAGAGACCCAGTACTTC.

The chain joins TRBV7-7 to TRBJ2-3; a weak D match, TRBD2 (6 bases). The germline V gene encodes CDR1 SSHAT and CDR2 FNYEAQ (reference sequence). Trimming removed 5 bases from V and 0 bases from J, with 18 bases in between. CDR3 length: 17 amino acids. CDR3 sequence (DNA): TGTGCCAGCAGCCCCGGCGGCGGGATTACTAGCACAGATACGCAGTATTTT. Residues: CASSPGGGITSTDTQYF.

The chain has TRBV30 and TRBJ2-3; 11 positions agree with TRBD2. V gave up 3 bases and J gave up 2 bases; unmatched junction bases: 10. This CDR3 spans 17 amino acids. The V gene's germline CDR1 is GTSNPN and CDR2 SVGIG (reference sequence). The CDR3 sequence: CAWSVGATSGVTDTQYF. CDR3 DNA sequence: TGTGCCTGGAGCGTGGGCGCGACTAGCGGGGTCACAGATACGCAGTATTTT.

This chain links TRBV30 with TRBJ2-3; TRBD1 matches at 7 bases. Germline CDR1 GTSNPN, CDR2 SVGIG (reference sequence). Unmatched junction bases numbered 3, after V lost 5 bases and J lost 7 bases. The CDR3 is made up of 11 amino acids. CDR3 bases: TGTGCCTGGCTGGGACAGTATACGCAGTATTTT. Translating it yields CAWLGQYTQYF. Filled out from reference TRBV30 and TRBJ2-3, the complete variable domain reads SQTIHQWPATLVQPVGSPLSLECTVEGTSNPNLYWYRQAAGRGLQLLFYSVGIGQISSEVPQNLSASRPQDRQFILSSKKLLLSDSGFYLCAWLGQYTQYFGPGTRLTVL.

J is TRBJ2-1 and V is TRBV7-3; TRBD2 agrees at 7 bases. This CDR3 is 14 amino acids long. Per the germline V gene, CDR1 is SGHTA and CDR2 is FQGTGA. The ends lost 7 bases at V and 6 bases at J; junction bases unmatched: 9. CDR3 DNA: TGTGCCAGCACCCTCAGGCGCGGGAGCAATGAGCAGTTCTTC. This translates into CASTLRRGSNEQFF. The complete variable domain, with remaining parts taken from reference TRBV7-3 and TRBJ2-1, reads GAGVSQTPSNKVTEKGKYVELRCDPISGHTALYWYRQSLGQGPEFLIYFQGTGAADDSGLPNDRFFAVRPEGSVSTLKIQRTERGDSAVYLCASTLRRGSNEQFFGPGTRLTVL.

This sequence joins TRBV27 and TRBJ1-1; the D gene is possibly TRBD1 (5 bases). Germline lookup yields CDR1 MNHEY and CDR2 SMNVEV (reference sequence). There are 13 residues in the CDR3. V shed 7 bases and J shed 3 bases, with 12 bases lying between them. The CDR3, as DNA: TGTGCCAGCACTGGACATGGAGACACTGAAGCTTTCTTT. This sequence encodes CASTGHGDTEAFF.

The sample holds one count of this clone. The CDR3 loop reads CSVEWQNYGYTF. CDR3 sequence (DNA): TGCAGCGTTGAATGGCAGAACTATGGCTACACCTTC. This sequence joins TRBV29-1 and TRBJ1-2; D not resolved. The CDR3 extends over 12 amino acids. Trimming cost V 2 bases and J 2 bases, with 6 bases left between them. Per germline, CDR1 SQVTM and CDR2 ANQGSEA.